A selection of T cell receptor beta chains follows, all from one sample in a study of shared clonotypes between healthy human individuals. The data were produced by immunoSEQ multiplex PCR, yet TCRdb's version contains in-frame clones alone and is incomplete. The table has over 300,000 clones, over 75% seen once. Sequencing input: memory CD8+ T cells sorted from blood. The receptors come from a man younger than 35 in good health. CDR3s leave out the opening cysteine and the closing phenylalanine or tryptophan.

cdr3_length: 12; v_call: TRBV5-6; j_call: TRBJ2-7; cdr3_aa: ASSLQGKSYEQY
cdr3_length: 13; v_call: TRBV6-6; j_call: TRBJ1-4; cdr3_aa: ASSTYSATNEKLF
cdr3_length: 15; v_call: TRBV5-1; j_call: TRBJ1-6; cdr3_aa: ASSLVPGDSYNSPLH
cdr3_length: 14; v_call: TRBV5-4; j_call: TRBJ2-7; cdr3_aa: ASSPGTSGGEYEQY
cdr3_length: 11; v_call: TRBV6-5; j_call: TRBJ1-1; cdr3_aa: ASSYSFNTEAF
cdr3_length: 11; v_call: TRBV11-3; j_call: TRBJ2-1; cdr3_aa: ASSSFNGGEQF
cdr3_length: 12; v_call: TRBV11-2; j_call: TRBJ2-7; cdr3_aa: ASSNSAGGYEQY
cdr3_length: 12; v_call: TRBV30; j_call: TRBJ2-1; cdr3_aa: AWSGLAGLNEQF
cdr3_length: 12; v_call: TRBV15; j_call: TRBJ2-5; cdr3_aa: ATSNGVGWETQY
cdr3_length: 12; v_call: TRBV27; j_call: TRBJ1-1; cdr3_aa: ASSLLGTNTEAF
cdr3_length: 14; v_call: TRBV13; j_call: TRBJ2-7; cdr3_aa: ASSLGSLASTYEQY
cdr3_length: 12; v_call: TRBV30; j_call: TRBJ2-7; cdr3_aa: ACSVWGLSYEQY
cdr3_length: 13; v_call: TRBV6-1; j_call: TRBJ2-5; cdr3_aa: ASNIAGGDWETQY
cdr3_length: 13; v_call: TRBV6-5; j_call: TRBJ1-4; cdr3_aa: ASSYSPGVNEKLF
cdr3_length: 12; v_call: TRBV13; j_call: TRBJ1-1; cdr3_aa: ASSLLIMNTEAF
cdr3_length: 11; v_call: TRBV11-1; j_call: TRBJ1-1; cdr3_aa: ASSSTGGNEAF
cdr3_length: 13; v_call: TRBV7-9; j_call: TRBJ2-2; cdr3_aa: ASSLDGTALGELF
cdr3_length: 15; v_call: TRBV5-6; j_call: TRBJ2-1; cdr3_aa: ASSPPRRDSLYNEQF
cdr3_length: 11; v_call: TRBV18; j_call: TRBJ1-1; cdr3_aa: ASSPGTGLEAF
cdr3_length: 14; v_call: TRBV9; j_call: TRBJ1-2; cdr3_aa: ASSPRTGGEDYGYT
cdr3_length: 15; v_call: TRBV4-1; j_call: TRBJ1-2; cdr3_aa: ASSPPGLGLRGYGYT
cdr3_length: 16; v_call: TRBV4-3; j_call: TRBJ1-4; cdr3_aa: ASSQLTGFFATNEKLF